Given below is one T cell receptor (beta chain) in context. This specimen comes from a study of T cells after somatic rescue of genetic block. V lost 3 bases and J lost 11, with 8 bases in between. The CDR3 contains 11 residues. The germline V gene encodes CDR1 MNHNS and CDR2 SASEGT. The data were produced by immunoSEQ multiplex PCR, yet TCRdb's version contains in-frame clones alone and is incomplete. The sample includes roughly 51,000 clones, around 96% of them seen just once. The chain recombines TRBV6-1 with TRBJ1-5, with D unclear. The source material was peripheral blood mononuclear cells (PBMCs). The clonotype comes from a child under two years old. CDR3 sequence: CASSEVGTQHF. In nucleotides, the CDR3 is TGTGCCAGCAGTGAGGTGGGGACCCAGCATTTT.